This TCR beta chain was sequenced in a study of blood T cell repertoires in COVID-19. Data came from immunoSEQ multiplex PCR; TCRdb stores just in-frame clones and leaves some out. The data contain some 190,000 clones, more than 70% of them singletons. Trimming took 4 bases from V and 4 from J, leaving 13 bases between them. Looked up from germline, CDR1 is GTSNPN and CDR2 is SVGIG (reference sequence). The CDR3 spans 14 residues. This chain uses TRBV30 with TRBJ2-2; a possible D gene is TRBD2 (6 bases). The sample taken for sequencing was peripheral blood. The sequence was obtained from a woman older than 75 with active or convalescent COVID-19. In DNA, the CDR3 is TGTGCCTGGACTCGGGGGAATCCCACCGGGGAGCTGTTTTTT. This encodes CAWTRGNPTGELFF.